The rows below give T cell receptor beta chains drawn from one sample of a study of T cells in Graves' hyperthyroidism and ophthalmopathy. TCRdb used MiXCR to reprocess the multiplex PCR reads, holding one entry per CDR3 protein. The repertoire has hundreds of thousands of distinct CDR3 sequences, around 15% of them found once; the top ten carry roughly 19%. The sequenced material came from blood. The receptors stem from a woman aged 60-75 years with Graves' ophthalmopathy. The CDR3 runs from the conserved cysteine through the conserved F or W. A D gene is named only where the DNA matches it firmly. Part of the rows lack a size; the others show once, few, many or a class for expanded clones.

cdr3_aa,cdr3_nt,j_call,d_call,clone_size,v_call
CSVPTGGTDTQYF,TGCAGTGTTCCGACGGGGGGCACAGATACGCAGTATTTT,TRBJ2-3,NA,many,TRBV20-1
CASSQRTSGIFEQFF,TGTGCCAGCAGCCAAAGGACTAGCGGGATATTTGAGCAGTTCTTC,TRBJ2-1,TRBD2,many,TRBV14
CASSQGLAGGPIDTQYF,TGTGCCAGCAGCCAAGGACTAGCGGGAGGGCCGATAGATACGCAGTATTTT,TRBJ2-3,TRBD2,NA,TRBV3-1
CASTLTRWARGRQETQYF,TGTGCCAGCACCCTAACTCGTTGGGCCAGGGGGCGCCAAGAGACCCAGTACTTC,TRBJ2-5,TRBD1,NA,TRBV6-5
CASSLEDTFMETQYF,TGCGCCAGCAGCTTGGAAGACACTTTTATGGAGACCCAGTACTTC,TRBJ2-5,NA,once,TRBV5-1
CASTGGTMNTEAFF,TGTGCCAGCACCGGGGGGACCATGAACACTGAAGCTTTCTTT,TRBJ1-1,NA,many,TRBV2
CASSQDGVGTDTQYF,TGTGCCAGCAGCCAAGATGGAGTGGGGACAGATACGCAGTATTTT,TRBJ2-3,NA,many,TRBV3-1
CASGLTEYEQYF,TGCGCCAGCGGATTAACAGAGTACGAGCAGTACTTC,TRBJ2-7,NA,NA,TRBV5-1
CASSQPERHEQFF,TGTGCCAGCAGCCAACCTGAGCGGCATGAGCAGTTCTTC,TRBJ2-1,NA,many,TRBV3-1
CSASGIYEQYF,TGCAGTGCTAGCGGAATCTACGAGCAGTACTTC,TRBJ2-7,NA,NA,TRBV20-1
CSGRGQGLSGANVLTF,TGCAGTGGAAGGGGCCAGGGCCTCTCTGGGGCCAACGTCCTGACTTTC,TRBJ2-6,NA,NA,TRBV20-1
CASSQGLAVSYEQYF,TGTGCCAGCAGCCAAGGACTAGCGGTATCCTACGAGCAGTACTTC,TRBJ2-7,TRBD2,many,TRBV3-1
CASSDTSGRANTGELFF,TGTGCCAGCAGTGATACTAGCGGGAGGGCGAACACCGGGGAGCTGTTTTTT,TRBJ2-2,TRBD2,NA,TRBV2
CASSELGAGTYF,TGTGCCAGCAGTGAATTGGGGGCGGGCACATATTTT,TRBJ1-3,NA,many,TRBV2
CASSLEQGLYNEQFF,TGTGCCAGCAGCTTAGAACAGGGCCTCTACAATGAGCAGTTCTTC,TRBJ2-1,NA,many,TRBV7-2
CASSIRGQSSSYNEQFF,TGTGCCAGCAGCATTAGGGGGCAGTCGAGCTCCTACAATGAGCAGTTCTTC,TRBJ2-1,TRBD1,many,TRBV7-2
CAWGFGTEAFF,TGTGCCTGGGGGTTTGGCACTGAAGCTTTCTTT,TRBJ1-1,NA,many,TRBV30
CSVTGSGQETQYF,TGCAGCGTTACCGGGAGCGGCCAAGAGACCCAGTACTTC,TRBJ2-5,NA,few,TRBV29-1
CASSRLPRSYNEQFF,TGTGCCAGCAGCAGACTACCCCGCTCCTACAATGAGCAGTTCTTC,TRBJ2-1,NA,many,TRBV2
CATSDLRGTDTQYF,TGTGCCACCAGTGATTTGCGCGGGACAGATACGCAGTATTTT,TRBJ2-3,NA,many,TRBV24-1
CASGLQSGNEKLFF,TGTGCCAGCGGGTTACAGAGTGGTAATGAAAAACTGTTTTTT,TRBJ1-4,NA,NA,TRBV7-9
CASSFTGGTNTEAFF,TGTGCCAGCAGCTTTACAGGGGGTACGAACACTGAAGCTTTCTTT,TRBJ1-1,TRBD1,NA,TRBV9
CASSLVGTPNTGELFF,TGTGCCAGCAGCTTAGTAGGGACACCGAACACCGGGGAGCTGTTTTTT,TRBJ2-2,NA,many,TRBV7-9
CASSYQGVIGEAFF,TGTGCCAGCAGTTACCAGGGGGTAATAGGTGAAGCTTTCTTT,TRBJ1-1,TRBD1,many,TRBV6-1
CASSEALTGSGYNEQFF,TGTGCCAGCAGTGAAGCGCTTACCGGATCAGGCTACAATGAGCAGTTCTTC,TRBJ2-1,NA,many,TRBV2
CATSDVGGNQPQHF,TGTGCCACCAGTGATGTAGGGGGCAATCAGCCCCAGCATTTT,TRBJ1-5,NA,many,TRBV24-1
CTSSGGETMNLEKLFF,TGTACCAGCAGCGGTGGAGAGACCATGAATCTCGAAAAACTGTTTTTT,TRBJ1-4,NA,once,TRBV9
CATSDDGQGVGELFF,TGTGCCACCAGTGATGACGGACAGGGAGTCGGGGAGCTGTTTTTT,TRBJ2-2,TRBD1,many,TRBV24-1
CASSLGGVGTSRIEQYF,TGTGCCAGCAGCTTAGGAGGTGTTGGGACTAGCAGAATCGAGCAGTACTTC,TRBJ2-7,TRBD2,NA,TRBV7-2
CSASVGGWKTQYF,TGCAGTGCTAGTGTGGGGGGATGGAAGACCCAGTACTTC,TRBJ2-5,NA,few,TRBV20-1
CASSLLGEGDTQYF,TGCGCCAGCAGCTTGTTGGGAGAGGGAGATACGCAGTATTTT,TRBJ2-3,NA,many,TRBV5-1
CASSLARGYENTIYF,TGTGCCAGCAGTTTAGCGCGGGGGTACGAAAACACCATATATTTT,TRBJ1-3,NA,NA,TRBV12-3/TRBV12-4
CSAFPLAGGPDTQYF,TGCAGTGCTTTTCCTCTAGCGGGAGGGCCGGACACGCAGTATTTT,TRBJ2-3,TRBD2,many,TRBV20-1
CSAPYRGERHYEQYF,TGCAGTGCTCCGTATAGGGGGGAGAGACATTACGAGCAGTACTTC,TRBJ2-7,NA,many,TRBV20-1
CSARGGAYEQYF,TGCAGTGCTAGGGGGGGAGCCTACGAGCAGTACTTC,TRBJ2-7,NA,many,TRBV20-1
CATSGSRTGGSTGELFF,TGTGCCACCAGTGGGTCGAGGACAGGGGGCAGCACCGGGGAGCTGTTTTTT,TRBJ2-2,TRBD1,NA,TRBV24-1
CASRQEVHGETQYF,TGTGCCAGCAGGCAGGAGGTCCACGGGGAGACCCAGTACTTC,TRBJ2-5,NA,many,TRBV2
CASSLRNRGDEQFF,TGTGCCAGCAGCTTAAGGAACAGGGGCGATGAGCAGTTCTTC,TRBJ2-1,TRBD1,many,TRBV7-3
CASSQDPIAGGTDTQYF,TGTGCCAGCAGCCAAGATCCCATAGCGGGGGGCACAGATACGCAGTATTTT,TRBJ2-3,TRBD2,NA,TRBV4-2
CASSVDGRTEAFF,TGTGCCAGTAGTGTGGACGGCCGCACTGAAGCTTTCTTT,TRBJ1-1,NA,few,TRBV19
CASSFGSGASYNEQFF,TGCGCCAGCAGCTTTGGGTCAGGGGCCTCCTACAATGAGCAGTTCTTC,TRBJ2-1,NA,many,TRBV5-1
CASSRNRGPGTEAFF,TGTGCCAGCAGTAGAAACAGGGGGCCGGGCACTGAAGCTTTCTTT,TRBJ1-1,TRBD1,many,TRBV6-1
CSATWTSGLSYEQYF,TGCAGTGCTACTTGGACTAGCGGGCTATCCTACGAGCAGTACTTC,TRBJ2-7,TRBD2,few,TRBV20-1
CATSTRTGSDGYTF,TGTGCCACCAGCACCAGGACAGGGAGCGATGGCTACACCTTC,TRBJ1-2,TRBD1,NA,TRBV15